The 4 T cell receptor beta chains below come from one sample, sequenced in a study of T cells in Graves' hyperthyroidism and ophthalmopathy. What was amplified from RNA transcripts were TCR beta CDR3 regions. The TCR CDR3 was amplified in a first-round RT-PCR using the HTBI primer set. TCRdb re-called the multiplex PCR reads with MiXCR, one entry per CDR3 protein. The sample yields fewer than 40,000 distinct CDR3 sequences, around half seen once. Sequenced sample: blood. The source of these receptors is a middle-aged woman with Graves' ophthalmopathy.

This clonotype was observed many times. The chain recombines TRBV7-3 with TRBJ2-7, with D possibly TRBD2 on 5 matching bases. Per the germline V gene, CDR1 is SGHTA and CDR2 is FQGTGA. With 5 bases removed from V and 2 bases from J, the gap between germline ends came to 22 bases. The length of the CDR3 is 17 residues. CDR3 coding DNA: TGTGCCAGCAGCGCAAGCCCCAGGAGGTCTCCTCCCTACGAGCAGTACTTC. It yields the protein CASSASPRRSPPYEQYF.

The V gene is TRBV2, the J gene TRBJ2-3, with 7 bases that match TRBD2. With 3 bases clipped from V and 5 bases from J, the junction kept 8 bases outside the gene matches. The CDR3 totals 15 residues. The germline CDR1 and CDR2 sequences are SNHLY and FYNNEI. CDR3 amino acids: CASSELDGGGDTQYF. The CDR3 DNA reads TGTGCCAGCAGTGAGTTGGATGGGGGGGGAGATACGCAGTATTTT.

This clonotype occurred a few times. The chain couples TRBV11-3 to TRBJ2-4; D might be TRBD2 (6 bases). V dropped 5 bases and J dropped 1 base, with 21 bases sitting between them. The CDR3 runs 18 residues. The germline gives CDR1 SGHNT, CDR2 YENEEA. The CDR3 DNA is TGTGCCAGCAGCCCTAGGGGAAGGGAGGTTGGGGCCAAAAACATTCAGTACTTC. Its protein is CASSPRGREVGAKNIQYF.

The rearrangement joins TRBV6-4 to TRBJ2-5; 8 bases match TRBD1. V lost 3 bases and J lost 9; bases outside the gene matches: 12. The CDR3 has 15 amino acids. CDR1 is MRHNA and CDR2 is SNTAGT in the germline V gene. The CDR3 DNA reads TGTGCCAGCAGTGAACGGACAGGGTCTCTTCAGCCCCAGTACTTC. Amino acid sequence: CASSERTGSLQPQYF.